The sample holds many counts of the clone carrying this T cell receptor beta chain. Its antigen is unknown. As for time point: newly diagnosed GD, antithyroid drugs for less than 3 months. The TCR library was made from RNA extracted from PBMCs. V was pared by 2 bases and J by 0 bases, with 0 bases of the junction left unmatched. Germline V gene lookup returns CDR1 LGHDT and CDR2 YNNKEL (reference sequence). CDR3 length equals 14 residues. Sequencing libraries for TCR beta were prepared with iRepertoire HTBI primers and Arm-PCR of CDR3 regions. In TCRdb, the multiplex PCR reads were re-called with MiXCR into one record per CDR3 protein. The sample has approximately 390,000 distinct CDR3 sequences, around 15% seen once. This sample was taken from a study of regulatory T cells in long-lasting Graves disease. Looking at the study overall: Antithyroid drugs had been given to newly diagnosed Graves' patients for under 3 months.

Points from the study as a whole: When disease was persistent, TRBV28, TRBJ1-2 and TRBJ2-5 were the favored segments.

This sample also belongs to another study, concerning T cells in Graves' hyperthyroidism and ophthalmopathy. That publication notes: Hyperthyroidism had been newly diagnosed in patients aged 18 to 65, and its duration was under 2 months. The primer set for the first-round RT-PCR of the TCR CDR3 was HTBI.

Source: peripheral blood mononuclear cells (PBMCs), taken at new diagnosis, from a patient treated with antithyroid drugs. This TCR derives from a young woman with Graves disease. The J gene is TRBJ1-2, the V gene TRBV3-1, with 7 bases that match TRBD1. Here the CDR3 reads CASSQQGANYGYTF. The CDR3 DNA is TGTGCCAGCAGCCAACAGGGGGCTAACTATGGCTACACCTTC. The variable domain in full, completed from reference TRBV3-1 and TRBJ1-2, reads DTAVSQTPKYLVTQMGNDKSIKCEQNLGHDTMYWYKQDSKKFLKIMFSYNNKELIINETVPNRFSPKSPDKAHLNLHINSLELGDSAVYFCASSQQGANYGYTFGSGTRLTVV.